This entry is about one T cell receptor beta chain. The record originates from a study of OX40 agonist ivuxolimab in advanced cancers. Profiled with immunoSEQ multiplex PCR; TCRdb holds only in-frame clones, not every one. The data show tens of thousands of clones, around 77% seen once. With 1 base removed from V and 1 base from J, the gap between germline ends came to 11 bases. Per the germline V gene, CDR1 is SGHRS and CDR2 is YFSETQ. This CDR3 comprises 16 residues. The sequence was collected from an adult with an advanced solid tumor such as melanoma, head and neck, liver or kidney cancer. The source material was CD4+ or CD8+ T cells sorted from blood, sampled in a trial of the OX40 agonist ivuxolimab. This rearrangement joins TRBV5-1 to TRBJ2-2; D may correspond to TRBD1 or TRBD2 (5 bases each). CDR3 sequence (DNA): TGCGCCAGCAGCTTGAGAGGGGCGCGGAACACCGGGGAGCTGTTTTTT. It specifies CASSLRGARNTGELFF.